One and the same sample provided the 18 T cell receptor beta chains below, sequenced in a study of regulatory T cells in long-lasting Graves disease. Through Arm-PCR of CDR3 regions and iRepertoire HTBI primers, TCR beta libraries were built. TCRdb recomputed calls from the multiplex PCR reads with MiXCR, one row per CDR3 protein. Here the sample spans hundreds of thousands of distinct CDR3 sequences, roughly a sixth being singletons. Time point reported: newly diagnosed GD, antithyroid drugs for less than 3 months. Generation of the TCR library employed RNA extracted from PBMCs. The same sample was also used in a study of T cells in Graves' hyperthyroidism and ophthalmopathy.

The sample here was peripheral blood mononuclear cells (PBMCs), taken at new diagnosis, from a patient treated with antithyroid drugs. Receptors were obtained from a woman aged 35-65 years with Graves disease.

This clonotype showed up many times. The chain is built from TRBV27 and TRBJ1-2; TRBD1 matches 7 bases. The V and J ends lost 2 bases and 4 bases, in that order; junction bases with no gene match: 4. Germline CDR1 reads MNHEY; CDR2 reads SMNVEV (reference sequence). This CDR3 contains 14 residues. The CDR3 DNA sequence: TGTGCCAGCAGTTTAAGGGGGCGCCCCTATGGCTACACCTTC. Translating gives CASSLRGRPYGYTF.

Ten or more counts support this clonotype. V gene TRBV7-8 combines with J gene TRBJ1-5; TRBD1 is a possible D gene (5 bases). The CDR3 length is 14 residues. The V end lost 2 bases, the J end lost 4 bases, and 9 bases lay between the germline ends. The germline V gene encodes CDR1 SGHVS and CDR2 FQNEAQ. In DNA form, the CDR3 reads TGTGCCAGCAGCTTATTCCGACAGAATCAGCCCCAGCATTTT. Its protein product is CASSLFRQNQPQHF.

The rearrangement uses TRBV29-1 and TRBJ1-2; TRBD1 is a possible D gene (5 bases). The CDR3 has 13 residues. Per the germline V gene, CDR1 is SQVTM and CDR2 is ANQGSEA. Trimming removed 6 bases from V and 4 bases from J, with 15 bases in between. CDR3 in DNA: TGCAGCGTGACCGACAGAGCGACCTATGGCTACACCTTC. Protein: CSVTDRATYGYTF.

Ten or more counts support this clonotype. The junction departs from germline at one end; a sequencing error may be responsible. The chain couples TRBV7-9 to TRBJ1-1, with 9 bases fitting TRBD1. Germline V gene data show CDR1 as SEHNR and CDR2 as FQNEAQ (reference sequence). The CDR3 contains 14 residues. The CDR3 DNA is TGCGCCAGCAGCTTGGGACAGGGAGACACTGAAGCTTTCTTT. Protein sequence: CASSLGQGDTEAFF.

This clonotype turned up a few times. This CDR3 reads CASSFHRIGRAFGEKLFF. The CDR3 region has the DNA TGTGCCAGCAGCTTCCACCGGATTGGACGGGCGTTCGGGGAAAAACTGTTTTTT. The chain recombines TRBV7-2 with TRBJ1-4; no clear D. The CDR3 sequence is 18 residues long. V shed 3 bases and J shed 8 bases, with 25 bases lying between them. Germline lookup yields CDR1 SGHTA and CDR2 FQGNSA.

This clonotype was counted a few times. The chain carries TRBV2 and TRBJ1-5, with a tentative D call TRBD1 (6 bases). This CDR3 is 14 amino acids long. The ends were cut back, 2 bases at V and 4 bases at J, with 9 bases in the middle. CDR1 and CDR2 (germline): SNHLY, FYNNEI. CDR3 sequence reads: CASSEWQGNQPQHF. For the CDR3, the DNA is TGTGCCAGCAGTGAATGGCAGGGGAATCAGCCCCAGCATTTT. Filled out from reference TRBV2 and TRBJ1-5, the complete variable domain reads EPEVTQTPSHQVTQMGQEVILRCVPISNHLYFYWYRQILGQKVEFLVSFYNNEISEKSEIFDDQFSVERPDGSNFTLKIRSTKLEDSAMYFCASSEWQGNQPQHFGDGTRLSIL.

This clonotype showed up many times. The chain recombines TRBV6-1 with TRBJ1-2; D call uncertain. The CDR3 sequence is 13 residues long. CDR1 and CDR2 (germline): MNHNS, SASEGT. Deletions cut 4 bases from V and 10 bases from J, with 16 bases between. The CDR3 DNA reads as TGTGCCAGCAGTGCTCCACGGGAGAGTCCCTACACCTTC. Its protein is CASSAPRESPYTF.

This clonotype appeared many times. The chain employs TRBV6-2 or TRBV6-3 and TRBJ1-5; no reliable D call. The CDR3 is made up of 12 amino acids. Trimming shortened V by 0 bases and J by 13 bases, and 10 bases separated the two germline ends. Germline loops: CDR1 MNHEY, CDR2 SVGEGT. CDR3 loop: CASSYSIAGQHF. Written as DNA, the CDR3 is TGTGCCAGCAGTTACTCGATTGCCGGTCAGCATTTT.

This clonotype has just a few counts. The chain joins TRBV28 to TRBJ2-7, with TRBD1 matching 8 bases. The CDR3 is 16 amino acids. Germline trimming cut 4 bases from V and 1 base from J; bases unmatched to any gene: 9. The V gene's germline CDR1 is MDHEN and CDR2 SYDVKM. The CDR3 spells CASSYIPGGASYEQYF. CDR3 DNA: TGTGCCAGCAGTTATATCCCAGGGGGCGCATCCTACGAGCAGTACTTC.

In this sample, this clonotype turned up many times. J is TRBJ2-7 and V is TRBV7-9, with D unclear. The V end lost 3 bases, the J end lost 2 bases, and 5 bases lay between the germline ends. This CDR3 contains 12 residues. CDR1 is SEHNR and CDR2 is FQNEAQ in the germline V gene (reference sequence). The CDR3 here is CASSFGPYEQYF. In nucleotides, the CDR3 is TGTGCCAGCAGCTTTGGGCCCTACGAGCAGTACTTC.

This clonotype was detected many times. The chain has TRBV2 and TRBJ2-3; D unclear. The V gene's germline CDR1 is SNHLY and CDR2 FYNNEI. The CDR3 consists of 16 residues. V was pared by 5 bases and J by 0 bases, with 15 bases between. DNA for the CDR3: TGTGCCAGCAGTAGCGCCAGCCTCCTTAGCACAGATACGCAGTATTTT. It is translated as CASSSASLLSTDTQYF.

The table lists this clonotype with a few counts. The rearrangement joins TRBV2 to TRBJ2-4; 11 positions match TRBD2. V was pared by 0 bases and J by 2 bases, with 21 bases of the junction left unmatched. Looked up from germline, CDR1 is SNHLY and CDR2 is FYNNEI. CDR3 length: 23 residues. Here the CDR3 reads CASSEALASGGPQQPLTKNIQYF. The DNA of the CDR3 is TGTGCCAGCAGTGAAGCGTTGGCTAGCGGGGGGCCACAACAACCTCTAACCAAAAACATTCAGTACTTC. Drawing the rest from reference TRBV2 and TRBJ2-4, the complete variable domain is EPEVTQTPSHQVTQMGQEVILRCVPISNHLYFYWYRQILGQKVEFLVSFYNNEISEKSEIFDDQFSVERPDGSNFTLKIRSTKLEDSAMYFCASSEALASGGPQQPLTKNIQYFGAGTRLSVL.

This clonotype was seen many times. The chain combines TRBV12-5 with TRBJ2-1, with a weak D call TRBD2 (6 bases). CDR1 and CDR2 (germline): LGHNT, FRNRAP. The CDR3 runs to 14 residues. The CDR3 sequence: CASAGGSSYNEQFF. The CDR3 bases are TGTGCCAGCGCTGGGGGGAGCTCCTACAATGAGCAGTTCTTC.

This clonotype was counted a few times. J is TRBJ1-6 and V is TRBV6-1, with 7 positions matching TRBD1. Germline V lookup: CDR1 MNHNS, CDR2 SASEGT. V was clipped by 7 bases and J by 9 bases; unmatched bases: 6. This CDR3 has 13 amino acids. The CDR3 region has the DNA TGTGCCAGCACCGACAGGGAGACTTCACCCCTCCACTTT. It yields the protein CASTDRETSPLHF.

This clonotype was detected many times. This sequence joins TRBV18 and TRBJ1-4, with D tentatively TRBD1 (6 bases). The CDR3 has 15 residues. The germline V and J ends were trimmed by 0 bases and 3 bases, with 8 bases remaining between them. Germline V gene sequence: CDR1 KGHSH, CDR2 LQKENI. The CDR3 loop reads CASSPPGTSNEKLFF. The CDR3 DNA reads TGTGCCAGCTCACCACCCGGGACATCTAATGAAAAACTGTTTTTT.

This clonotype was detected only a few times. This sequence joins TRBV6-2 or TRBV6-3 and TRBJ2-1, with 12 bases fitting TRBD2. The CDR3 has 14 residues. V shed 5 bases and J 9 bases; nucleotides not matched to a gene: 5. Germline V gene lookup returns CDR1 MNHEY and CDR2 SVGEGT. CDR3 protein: CASSQTSGGVEQFF. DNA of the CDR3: TGTGCCAGCAGTCAGACTAGCGGGGGAGTTGAGCAGTTCTTC.

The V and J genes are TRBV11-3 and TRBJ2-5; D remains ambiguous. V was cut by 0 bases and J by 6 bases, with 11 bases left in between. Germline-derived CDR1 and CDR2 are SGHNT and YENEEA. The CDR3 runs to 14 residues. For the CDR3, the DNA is TGTGCCAGCAGCTTAGACAGGAATCCGAAGACCCAGTACTTC. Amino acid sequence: CASSLDRNPKTQYF.

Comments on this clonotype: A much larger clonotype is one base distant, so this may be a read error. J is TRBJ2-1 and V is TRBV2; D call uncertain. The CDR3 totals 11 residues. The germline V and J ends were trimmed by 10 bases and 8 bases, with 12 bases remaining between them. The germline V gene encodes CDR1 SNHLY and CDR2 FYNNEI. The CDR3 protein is CATTSTDEQFF. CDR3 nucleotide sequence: TGTGCCACCACATCCACCGATGAGCAGTTCTTC. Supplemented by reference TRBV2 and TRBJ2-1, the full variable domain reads EPEVTQTPSHQVTQMGQEVILRCVPISNHLYFYWYRQILGQKVEFLVSFYNNEISEKSEIFDDQFSVERPDGSNFTLKIRSTKLEDSAMYFCATTSTDEQFFGPGTRLTVL.